This is a list of T cell receptor beta chains from one sample in a study of T cell responses to AZD1222 COVID-19 vaccine. Clones were sequenced by immunoSEQ multiplex PCR, and TCRdb holds only the in-frame ones, with some missing. Of roughly 120,000 clones listed, about nine tenths were seen once; the top ten hold roughly a sixth. The sample in question was peripheral blood, obtained on day 0 of MenACWY control vaccination. All receptors come from an adult in good health. Each CDR3 is given with its conserved first and last residue. A D gene is named only where the DNA matches it firmly. Some rows mark clone size as missing; the rest say once, few, many or name a class of expanded clone.

cdr3_length | j_call | v_call | clone_size | d_call | cdr3_nt | cdr3_aa
13 | TRBJ2-3 | TRBV11-2 | . | . | TGTGCCAGCAGCTCCGGGACCACAGATACGCAGTATTTT | CASSSGTTDTQYF
13 | TRBJ2-7 | TRBV19 | . | . | TGTGCCAGTAGTATTTTAGACGGATACGAGCAGTACTTC | CASSILDGYEQYF
14 | TRBJ2-7 | TRBV5-1 | . | . | TGCGCCAGCAGCTTGGTGGGCGGCGAAGGGGAGCAGTACTTC | CASSLVGGEGEQYF
11 | TRBJ1-1 | TRBV28 | . | . | TGTGCCACTACAGGTAATACTGAAGCTTTCTTT | CATTGNTEAFF
12 | TRBJ1-2 | TRBV2 | . | . | TGTGCCAGCAGCAGAGATCTCTATGGCTACACCTTC | CASSRDLYGYTF
15 | TRBJ2-1 | TRBV6-5 | . | TRBD2 | TGTGCCATCGCGACTAGCGGGAGGGCCCGGAATGAGCAGTTCTTC | CAIATSGRARNEQFF
13 | TRBJ1-4 | TRBV9 | . | . | TGTGCCAGCAGCGTAGAAATTGATGAAAAACTGTTTTTT | CASSVEIDEKLFF
14 | TRBJ1-3 | TRBV30 | once | . | TGTGCCTGGAGAAGGGGGTCCTCTGGAAACACCATATATTTT | CAWRRGSSGNTIYF
14 | TRBJ2-5 | TRBV3-1/TRBV3-2 | . | . | TGTGCCACACGTTACCAATCGGTTAGCGAGACCCAGTACTTC | CATRYQSVSETQYF
14 | TRBJ2-7 | TRBV9 | . | TRBD2 | TGTGCCAGCAGCGTAGCTGGGAGGGTAGGCGAGCAGTACTTC | CASSVAGRVGEQYF
12 | TRBJ2-7 | TRBV28 | few | . | TGTGCCAGCAGTTTGCTCGACTACGAGCAGTACTTC | CASSLLDYEQYF
14 | TRBJ2-5 | TRBV19 | . | . | TGTGCCAGTAGTGTAACAGGTCCGGGGGAGACCCAGTACTTC | CASSVTGPGETQYF
14 | TRBJ2-1 | TRBV15 | . | . | TGTGCCACCAGCAGAGATCAGACGGACAATGAGCAGTTCTTC | CATSRDQTDNEQFF
15 | TRBJ2-1 | TRBV9 | . | . | TGTGCCAGCAGCGTGAGTGTGGACGGAAGGGATGAGCAGTTCTTC | CASSVSVDGRDEQFF
14 | TRBJ2-7 | TRBV19 | . | . | TGTGCCAGTAGCCACAGGACCTACCCCCTCGAGCAGTACTTC | CASSHRTYPLEQYF
15 | TRBJ2-6 | TRBV24-1 | . | . | TGTGCCTCGGGCAAGGACGGTTCTGGGGCCAACGTCCTGACTTTC | CASGKDGSGANVLTF
16 | TRBJ2-7 | TRBV28 | . | TRBD1 | TGTGCCAGCAGTTTATGGGGGCAGGGGGCATTCTACGAGCAGTACTTC | CASSLWGQGAFYEQYF